A single sample is the source of the 16 T cell receptor beta chains below, sequenced in a study of identical twins. TCRdb recomputed calls from the 5' RACE reads with MiXCR, one row per CDR3 protein. The repertoire has 500,000 or so distinct CDR3 sequences, approximately 15% of them found once; the top ten carry roughly 0.56%. The same specimen was also included in a second study, on yellow fever vaccine responses in identical twins.

The sequencing sample was made of CD4+ T cells sorted from blood. The receptor source for this set is a woman aged 18-29 years in good health.

The chain links TRBV19 to TRBJ2-6; 7 bases agree with TRBD2. Trimming cost V 1 base and J 4 bases; bases outside gene matches: 4. CDR1 LNHDA and CDR2 SQIVND come from the germline V gene (reference sequence). This CDR3 comprises 16 residues. The DNA for the CDR3 is TGTGCCAGTAGTATAGTGCGGGGGACGGGGGCCAACGTCCTGACTTTC. Amino acids: CASSIVRGTGANVLTF.

The chain couples TRBV28 to TRBJ2-7; the match to TRBD2 covers 10 bases. CDR1 and CDR2 from the germline V gene are MDHEN and SYDVKM. The CDR3 is 15 residues long. The V segment lost 3 bases and the J segment 3 bases; nucleotides outside the gene matches: 5. The CDR3 sequence: CASSLIGTSDYEQYF. In DNA form, the CDR3 reads TGTGCCAGCAGTTTGATTGGGACTAGCGACTACGAGCAGTACTTC.

This clonotype was observed many times. The rearrangement joins TRBV12-3 or TRBV12-4 to TRBJ1-2; 8 bases agree with TRBD1. Trimming cost V 1 base and J 4 bases; bases outside gene matches: 5. The CDR3 runs 15 residues. CDR3 loop: CASSLEVGQGYGYTF. The DNA for the CDR3 is TGTGCCAGCAGTTTAGAGGTCGGACAGGGCTATGGCTACACCTTC.

This clonotype showed up just a few times. The chain couples TRBV6-5 to TRBJ2-7, with D unclear. Trimming shortened V by 4 bases and J by 0 bases, and 13 bases separated the two germline ends. This CDR3 spans 15 amino acids. The germline V gene encodes CDR1 MNHEY and CDR2 SVGAGI. In DNA, the CDR3 is TGTGCCAGCAGTTCCTTCCGGACGGCCTCCTACGAGCAGTACTTC. It encodes CASSSFRTASYEQYF.

The chain combines TRBV9 with TRBJ2-2, with TRBD2 as a possible D gene (6 bases). The germline CDR1 and CDR2 sequences are SGDLS and YYNGEE. V was trimmed by 7 bases and J by 2 bases, leaving 9 bases between them. This CDR3 has 13 amino acids. The CDR3 region is CASGGLNTGELFF. The CDR3 bases are TGTGCCAGCGGGGGGTTAAACACCGGGGAGCTGTTTTTT. Looking up the rest from reference TRBV9 and TRBJ2-2 gives the full variable domain: DSGVTQTPKHLITATGQRVTLRCSPRSGDLSVYWYQQSLDQGLQFLIQYYNGEERAKGNILERFSAQQFPDLHSELNLSSLELGDSALYFCASGGLNTGELFFGEGSRLTVL.

This clonotype was seen a few times. This chain uses TRBV5-1 with TRBJ2-2, with TRBD1 as a possible D gene (6 bases). This CDR3 is 15 amino acids long. Germline V gene sequence: CDR1 SGHRS, CDR2 YFSETQ. V lost 3 bases, J lost 5 bases, and 14 bases lay in between. CDR3 DNA sequence: TGCGCCAGCAGCTATAGGACAGACCAGACCGGGGAGCTGTTTTTT. This encodes CASSYRTDQTGELFF.

The V call is TRBV30, the J call TRBJ2-5; TRBD1 matches at 9 bases. CDR1 GTSNPN and CDR2 SVGIG come from the germline V gene (reference sequence). V trimming: 6 bases; J trimming: 2 bases; junction bases outside the gene matches: 7. The CDR3 extends over 14 amino acids. CDR3 loop: CACHGTGNQETQYF. The CDR3 DNA sequence: TGTGCCTGTCACGGGACAGGGAATCAAGAGACCCAGTACTTC.

The chain carries TRBV5-4 and TRBJ2-7; the match to TRBD2 covers 13 bases. The trim removed 4 bases at V and 1 base at J, leaving 14 bases unmatched. CDR3 size: 19 residues. Germline values: CDR1 SGHNT, CDR2 YYREEE (reference sequence). The CDR3, as DNA: TGTGCCAGCAGCATGAAAGGTACTAGCGGGAGGGCCGGGTCCTACGAGCAGTACTTC. Residues: CASSMKGTSGRAGSYEQYF. The complete variable domain, with remaining parts taken from reference TRBV5-4 and TRBJ2-7, reads ETGVTQSPTHLIKTRGQQVTLRCSSQSGHNTVSWYQQALGQGPQFIFQYYREEENGRGNFPPRFSGLQFPNYSSELNVNALELDDSALYLCASSMKGTSGRAGSYEQYFGPGTRLTVT.

The CDR3 region has the DNA TGTGCCAGCAGTTGGACCCCCCAGGGGGGAGGAGAGACCCAGTACTTC. Translated: CASSWTPQGGGETQYF. This chain joins TRBV6-5 and TRBJ2-5; TRBD1 is a possible D gene (7 bases). V lost 4 bases to trimming and J lost 4 bases, with 19 bases between them. Germline V lookup: CDR1 MNHEY, CDR2 SVGAGI. The CDR3 has 16 residues.

This clonotype has only a few counts. This chain connects TRBV9 to TRBJ2-3; D is undetermined. The V gene lost 0 bases and the J gene lost 6 bases, with 8 bases spanning the gap. This CDR3 comprises 13 residues. CDR1 and CDR2 from the germline V gene are SGDLS and YYNGEE. Here the CDR3 reads CASSVAGVDTQYF. The DNA of the CDR3 is TGTGCCAGCAGCGTAGCCGGTGTTGATACGCAGTATTTT.

This clonotype was counted many times. The chain employs TRBV7-2 and TRBJ1-5; D might be TRBD1 (6 bases). The CDR3 runs to 13 residues. The germline V gene has CDR1 SGHTA and CDR2 FQGNSA. Trimming took 4 bases from V and 5 from J, leaving 9 bases between them. The CDR3 protein is CASSSGAYQPQHF. The CDR3 nucleotides read TGTGCCAGCAGCTCAGGGGCTTATCAGCCCCAGCATTTT.

Regarding this clonotype: A read error may be the cause here, since a much bigger clone is one base away. V and J are TRBV14 and TRBJ1-4, with D unresolved. The length of the CDR3 is 13 residues. From germline, CDR1 is SGHDN and CDR2 FVKESK. The CDR3 region has the DNA TGTGCCAGCAGCCGAGGATTGGGAGAAAAACCGTTTTTT. It is translated as CASSRGLGEKPFF.

This chain uses TRBV28 with TRBJ2-3, with D maybe TRBD2 (6 bases). Germline V lookup: CDR1 MDHEN, CDR2 SYDVKM. The CDR3 totals 16 residues. V dropped 4 bases and J dropped 2 bases, with 16 bases sitting between them. CDR3 in amino acids: CASSSPMAGITDTQYF. The CDR3 DNA reads as TGTGCCAGCAGTTCCCCCATGGCGGGGATCACAGATACGCAGTATTTT.

This clonotype was recorded many times. The V call is TRBV29-1, the J call TRBJ2-6; no definite D call. V was trimmed by 0 bases and J by 4 bases, leaving 4 bases between them. This CDR3 comprises 13 residues. The V gene's germline CDR1 is SQVTM and CDR2 ANQGSEA. CDR3 amino acids: CSVEERGANVLTF. CDR3 DNA sequence: TGCAGCGTTGAAGAGAGGGGGGCCAACGTCCTGACTTTC.

In this sample, this clonotype turned up a few times. V gene TRBV24-1 combines with J gene TRBJ2-5; D possibly corresponds to TRBD1 (8 bases). Trimming stripped 5 bases from V and 6 bases from J, with 15 bases between. This CDR3 comprises 14 residues. CDR1 and CDR2 from the germline V gene are KGHDR and SFDVKD. The CDR3 loop reads CATSATGGEKTQYF. CDR3 coding DNA: TGTGCCACCAGTGCTACAGGGGGGGAGAAGACCCAGTACTTC.

This clonotype has just a few counts. V usage is TRBV7-2 and J usage is TRBJ2-1, with 14 nucleotides matching TRBD2. The CDR3 is made up of 16 amino acids. The V gene end was trimmed by 5 bases and the J gene end by 9 bases; junction bases not matched to a gene: 9. Germline CDR1 reads SGHTA; CDR2 reads FQGNSA. CDR3 loop: CASSPGTSGSSGEQFF. CDR3 nucleotide sequence: TGTGCCAGCAGCCCAGGGACTAGCGGGAGCAGCGGTGAGCAGTTCTTC.